The 7 T cell receptor beta chains listed next were all sequenced from one sample in a study of tumor and adjacent non-tumor tissue in lung cancer. No cell sorting was done before RNA was extracted from the tissue. Distant lung tissue was collected more than 3 cm away from the tumor edge. Three rounds of nested PCR, following a modified ARM-PCR protocol, produced the TCRbeta library. TCRdb analysed the multiplex PCR reads with MiXCR anew, one entry per CDR3 protein. Of 85,000 or so distinct CDR3 sequences in the sample, more than 75% were seen once. Sample: distant non-tumor lung tissue. All receptors derive from a woman aged 50 to 60 with non-small cell lung cancer.

Details on this clonotype: Relative to the germline gene, one junction end is altered; a read error may explain this. The rearrangement joins TRBV5-6 to TRBJ1-2, with no clear D. This CDR3 has 17 amino acids. Germline-derived CDR1 and CDR2 are SGHDT and YYEEEE. DNA for the CDR3: TGTACCAGCAGCAGCCCCGACACCCCCGGTGGTAACTATGGCTACATTTTC. It codes for CTSSSPDTPGGNYGYIF.

The chain uses TRBV5-1 and TRBJ2-7; 9 bases are a match to TRBD2. The CDR3 is 14 amino acids. The germline gives CDR1 SGHRS, CDR2 YFSETQ. After removal of 8 bases from V and 5 bases from J, the junction contained 11 bases not matched to a gene. The CDR3 DNA follows: TGCGCCAGTAACCCCTTAGCGGGAGCAGACGAGCAGTACTTC. Encoded protein: CASNPLAGADEQYF.

The V call is TRBV11-2, the J call TRBJ2-3; 8 bases are a match to TRBD1. The CDR3 is 15 residues long. Germline V lookup: CDR1 SGHAT, CDR2 FQNNGV. V dropped 5 bases and J dropped 15; count of bases not matched to a gene: 19. CDR3: CASSRGQAYTDTHYF. The CDR3 DNA reads as TGTGCCAGCAGCCGGGGACAGGCGTACACAGATACACACTATTTT.

On this clonotype itself: A much bigger clone sits one base away, suggesting this may be a read error. V gene TRBV7-9 combines with J gene TRBJ1-5; D unresolved. Per germline, CDR1 SEHNR and CDR2 FQNEAQ (reference sequence). This CDR3 has 13 amino acids. V lost 2 bases, J lost 5 bases, and 7 bases lay in between. CDR3 in amino acids: CASSLSSDQPQHF. The CDR3 nucleotides read TGTGCCAGCAGCTTATCCAGCGATCAGCCCCAGCATTTT.

With regard to this clonotype: The junction does not match germline at one end; this may be a read error. This rearrangement joins TRBV5-5 to TRBJ2-3; D unclear. Germline V CDR1 and CDR2: SGHKS, YYEKEE (reference sequence). The CDR3 runs 14 residues. CDR3 nucleotide sequence: TGTGCCAGCAGCTTGGATGGCCTCACAGACACGCAGTATTTT. It yields the protein CASSLDGLTDTQYF.

This clonotype was counted once. The rearrangement links TRBV4-1 to TRBJ2-2; D gene ambiguous. V was pared by 1 base and J by 8 bases, with 17 bases between. The germline V gene has CDR1 MGHRA and CDR2 YSYEKL. The CDR3 is 16 amino acids. CDR3 in DNA: TGCGCCAGCAGCCAAGCCGGGTCGATTATCACAGGGGAGCTGTTTTTT. Amino acids: CASSQAGSIITGELFF.

This chain links TRBV12-3 or TRBV12-4 with TRBJ2-3, with D perhaps matching TRBD2 (6 bases). This CDR3 spans 18 amino acids. The V and J ends lost 4 bases and 4 bases respectively, with 24 bases between them. The CDR3 region is CASSSIDLALRGPDTQYF. The CDR3 DNA is TGTGCCAGCAGTTCGATAGATCTGGCCCTGCGGGGCCCAGATACGCAGTATTTT.